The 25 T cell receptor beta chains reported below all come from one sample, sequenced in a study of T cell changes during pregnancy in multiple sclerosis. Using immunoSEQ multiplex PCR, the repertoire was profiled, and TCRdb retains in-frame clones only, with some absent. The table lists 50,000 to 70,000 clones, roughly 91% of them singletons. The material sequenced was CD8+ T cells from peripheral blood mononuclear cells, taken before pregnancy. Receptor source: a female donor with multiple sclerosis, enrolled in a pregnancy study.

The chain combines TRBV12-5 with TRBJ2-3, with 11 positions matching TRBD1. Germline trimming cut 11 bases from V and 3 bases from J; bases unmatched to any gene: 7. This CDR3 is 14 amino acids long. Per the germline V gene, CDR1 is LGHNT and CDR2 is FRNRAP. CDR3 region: CAAGQGAGTDTQYF. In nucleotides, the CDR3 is TGTGCTGCAGGACAGGGGGCTGGAACAGATACGCAGTATTTT.

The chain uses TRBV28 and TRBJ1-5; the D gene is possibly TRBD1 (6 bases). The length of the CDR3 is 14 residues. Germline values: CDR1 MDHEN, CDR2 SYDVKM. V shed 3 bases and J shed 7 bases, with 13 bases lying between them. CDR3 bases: TGTGCCAGCAGTTTGGGGCAGGGGATCCAGCCCCAGCATTTT. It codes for CASSLGQGIQPQHF.

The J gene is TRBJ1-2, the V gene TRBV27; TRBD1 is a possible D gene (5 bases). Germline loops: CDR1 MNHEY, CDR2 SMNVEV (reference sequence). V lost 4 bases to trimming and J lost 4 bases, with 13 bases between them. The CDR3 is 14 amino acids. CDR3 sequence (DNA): TGTGCCAGCAGTTCCTGGGGCGCCGGCTATGGCTACACCTTC. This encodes CASSSWGAGYGYTF.

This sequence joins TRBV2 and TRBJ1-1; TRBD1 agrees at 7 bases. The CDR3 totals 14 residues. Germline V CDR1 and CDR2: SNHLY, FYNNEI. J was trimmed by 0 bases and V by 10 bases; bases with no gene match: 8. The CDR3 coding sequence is TGTGCCATCCGGGACAGTGCGATGAACACTGAAGCTTTCTTT. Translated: CAIRDSAMNTEAFF.

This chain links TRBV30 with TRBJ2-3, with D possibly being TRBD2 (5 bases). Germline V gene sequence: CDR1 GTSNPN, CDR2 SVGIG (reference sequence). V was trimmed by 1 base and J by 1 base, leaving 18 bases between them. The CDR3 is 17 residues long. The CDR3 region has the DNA TGTGCCTGGAGTGAGGGCGGGTCGCCCGGGGGCACAGATACGCAGTATTTT. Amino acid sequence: CAWSEGGSPGGTDTQYF.

The CDR3 nucleotides are TGCGCCAGCAGCTTGGCCTTGCGGGGGTCTAACTATGGCTACACCTTC. Encoded protein: CASSLALRGSNYGYTF. This chain connects TRBV5-1 to TRBJ1-2; D perhaps matches TRBD1 (5 bases). Germline V gives CDR1 SGHRS, CDR2 YFSETQ. The CDR3 contains 16 residues. V was shortened by 0 bases and J by 0 bases, with 12 bases between the two germline ends.

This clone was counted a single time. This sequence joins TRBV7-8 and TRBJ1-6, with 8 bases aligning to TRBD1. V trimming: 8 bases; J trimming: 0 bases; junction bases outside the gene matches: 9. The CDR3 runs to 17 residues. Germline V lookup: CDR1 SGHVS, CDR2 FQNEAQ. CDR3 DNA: TGTGCCAGCGGACAGGGTCTTGTCAGCTCCTATAATTCACCCCTCCACTTT. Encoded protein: CASGQGLVSSYNSPLHF.

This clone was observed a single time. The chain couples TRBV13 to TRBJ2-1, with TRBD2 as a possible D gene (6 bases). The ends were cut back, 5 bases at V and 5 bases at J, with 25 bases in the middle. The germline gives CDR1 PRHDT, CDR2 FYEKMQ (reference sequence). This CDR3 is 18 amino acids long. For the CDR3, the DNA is TGTGCCAGCAGCGCAGCCCTAGCGCCACGGACTTCTCACAATGAGCAGTTCTTC. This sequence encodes CASSAALAPRTSHNEQFF.

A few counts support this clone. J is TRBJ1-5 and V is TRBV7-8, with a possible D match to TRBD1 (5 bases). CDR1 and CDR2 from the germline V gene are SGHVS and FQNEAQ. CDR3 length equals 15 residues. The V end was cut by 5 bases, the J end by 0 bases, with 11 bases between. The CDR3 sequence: CASSQDSYSNQPQHF. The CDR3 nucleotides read TGTGCCAGCAGCCAAGACAGTTATAGCAATCAGCCCCAGCATTTT.

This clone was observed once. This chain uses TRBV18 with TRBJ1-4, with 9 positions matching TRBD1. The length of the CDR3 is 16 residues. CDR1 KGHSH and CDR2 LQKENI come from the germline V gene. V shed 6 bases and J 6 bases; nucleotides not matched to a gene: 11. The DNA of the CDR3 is TGTGCCAGCTCCCCTCTCCTGACAGGGGGGGATGAAAAACTGTTTTTT. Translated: CASSPLLTGGDEKLFF.

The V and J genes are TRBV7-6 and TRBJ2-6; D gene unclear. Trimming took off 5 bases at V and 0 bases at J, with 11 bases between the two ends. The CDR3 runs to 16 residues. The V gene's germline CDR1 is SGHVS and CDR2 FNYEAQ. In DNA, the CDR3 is TGTGCCAGCAGCCCATGGGCAGACTCTGGGGCCAACGTCCTGACTTTC. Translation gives CASSPWADSGANVLTF.

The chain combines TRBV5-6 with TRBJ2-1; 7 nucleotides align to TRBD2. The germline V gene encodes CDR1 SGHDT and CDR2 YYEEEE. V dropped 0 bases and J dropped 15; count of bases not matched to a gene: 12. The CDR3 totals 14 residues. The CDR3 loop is CASSLGLADNSGFF. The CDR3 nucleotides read TGTGCCAGCAGCTTGGGCCTAGCGGACAATTCAGGGTTCTTC. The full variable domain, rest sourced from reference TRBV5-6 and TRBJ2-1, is DAGVTQSPTHLIKTRGQQVTLRCSPKSGHDTVSWYQQALGQGPQFIFQYYEEEERQRGNFPDRFSGHQFPNYSSELNVNALLLGDSALYLCASSLGLADNSGFFGPGTRLTVL.

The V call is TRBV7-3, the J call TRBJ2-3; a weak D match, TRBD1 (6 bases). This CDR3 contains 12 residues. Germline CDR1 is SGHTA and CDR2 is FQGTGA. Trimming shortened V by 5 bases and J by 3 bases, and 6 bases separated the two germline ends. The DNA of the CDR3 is TGTGCCAGCAGCCAGGGGACAGATACGCAGTATTTT. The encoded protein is CASSQGTDTQYF.

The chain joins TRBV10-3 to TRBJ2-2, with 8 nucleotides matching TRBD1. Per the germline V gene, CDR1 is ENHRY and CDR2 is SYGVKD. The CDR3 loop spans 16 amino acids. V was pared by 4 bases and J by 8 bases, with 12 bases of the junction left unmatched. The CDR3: CAISGAGRGRGGELFF. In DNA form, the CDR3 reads TGTGCCATCAGTGGGGCCGGCAGGGGGCGAGGAGGGGAGCTGTTTTTT.

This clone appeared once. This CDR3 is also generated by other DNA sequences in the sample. The CDR3 DNA follows: TGTGCCAGCAGCCCCCTTGCAGGGGTAGGCAATGAGCAGTTCTTC. This encodes CASSPLAGVGNEQFF. The J gene is TRBJ2-1, the V gene TRBV7-3; D perhaps matches TRBD1 (6 bases). The CDR3 totals 15 residues. V was pared by 5 bases and J by 6 bases, with 17 bases between. Germline assignment: CDR1 SGHTA and CDR2 FQGTGA.

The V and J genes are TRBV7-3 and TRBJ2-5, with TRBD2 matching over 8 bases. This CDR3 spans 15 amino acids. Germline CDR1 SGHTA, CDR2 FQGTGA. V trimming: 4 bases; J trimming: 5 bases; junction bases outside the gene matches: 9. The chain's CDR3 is CASSSTPGLGETQYF. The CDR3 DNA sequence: TGTGCCAGCAGCTCGACTCCGGGACTAGGGGAGACCCAGTACTTC.

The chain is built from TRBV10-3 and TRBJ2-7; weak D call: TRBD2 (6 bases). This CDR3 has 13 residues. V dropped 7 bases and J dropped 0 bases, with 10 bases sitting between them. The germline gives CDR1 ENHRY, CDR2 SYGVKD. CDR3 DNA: TGTGCCATCATGGACGGGAGCTCCTACGAGCAGTACTTC. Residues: CAIMDGSSYEQYF.

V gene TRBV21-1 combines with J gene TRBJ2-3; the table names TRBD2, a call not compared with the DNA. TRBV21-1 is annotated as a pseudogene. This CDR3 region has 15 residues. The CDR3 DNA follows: TGTGCCAGCAGCCTTATTAGCGGGGTGACAGATACGCAGTATTTT. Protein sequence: CASSLISGVTDTQYF.

The CDR3 DNA is TGTGCCAGCAGCTTAGAACAGGGCTACACCTTC. As protein: CASSLEQGYTF. This chain links TRBV7-2 with TRBJ1-2; D gene ambiguous. The germline V gene has CDR1 SGHTA and CDR2 FQGNSA. The CDR3 is made up of 11 amino acids. V shed 1 base and J shed 8 bases, with 5 bases lying between them.

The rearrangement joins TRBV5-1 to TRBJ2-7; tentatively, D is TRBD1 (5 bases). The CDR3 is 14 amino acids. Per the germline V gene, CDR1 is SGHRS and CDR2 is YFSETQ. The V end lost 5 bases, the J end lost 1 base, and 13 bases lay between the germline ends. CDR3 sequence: CASRRGGSSYEQYF. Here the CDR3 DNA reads TGCGCCAGCAGAAGGGGCGGAAGTTCCTACGAGCAGTACTTC.

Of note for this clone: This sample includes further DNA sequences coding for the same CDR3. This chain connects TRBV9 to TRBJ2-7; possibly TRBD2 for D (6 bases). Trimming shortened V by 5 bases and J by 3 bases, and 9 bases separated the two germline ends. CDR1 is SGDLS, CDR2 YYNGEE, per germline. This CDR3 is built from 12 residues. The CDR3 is CASSPGGYEQYF. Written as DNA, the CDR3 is TGTGCCAGCAGTCCCGGGGGCTACGAGCAGTACTTC. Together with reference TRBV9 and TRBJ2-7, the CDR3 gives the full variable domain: DSGVTQTPKHLITATGQRVTLRCSPRSGDLSVYWYQQSLDQGLQFLIQYYNGEERAKGNILERFSAQQFPDLHSELNLSSLELGDSALYFCASSPGGYEQYFGPGTRLTVT.

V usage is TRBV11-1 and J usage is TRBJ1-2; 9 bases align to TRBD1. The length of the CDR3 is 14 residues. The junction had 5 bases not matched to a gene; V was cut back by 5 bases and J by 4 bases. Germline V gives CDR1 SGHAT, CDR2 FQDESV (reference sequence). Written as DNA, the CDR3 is TGTGCCAGCAGCCCATGGGGACAGGGCTATGGCTACACCTTC. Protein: CASSPWGQGYGYTF.

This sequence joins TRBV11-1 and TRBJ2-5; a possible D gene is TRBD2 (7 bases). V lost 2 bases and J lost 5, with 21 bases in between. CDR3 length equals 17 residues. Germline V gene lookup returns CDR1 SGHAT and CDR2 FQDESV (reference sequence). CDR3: CASSLFAGANPGETQYF. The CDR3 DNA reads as TGTGCCAGCAGCTTATTCGCGGGGGCAAACCCGGGGGAGACCCAGTACTTC.

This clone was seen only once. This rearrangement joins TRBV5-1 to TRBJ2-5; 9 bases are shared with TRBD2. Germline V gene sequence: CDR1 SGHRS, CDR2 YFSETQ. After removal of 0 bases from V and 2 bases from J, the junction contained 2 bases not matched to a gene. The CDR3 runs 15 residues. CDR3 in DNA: TGCGCCAGCAGCTTGGGACTAGCGGAGCAAGAGACCCAGTACTTC. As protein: CASSLGLAEQETQYF.

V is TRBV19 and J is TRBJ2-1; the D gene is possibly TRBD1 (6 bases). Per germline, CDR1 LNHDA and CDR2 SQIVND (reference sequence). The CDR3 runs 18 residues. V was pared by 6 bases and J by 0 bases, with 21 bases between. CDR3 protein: CASSPTGHRLLSYNEQFF. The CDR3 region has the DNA TGTGCCAGTAGCCCGACGGGACACCGCCTCCTCTCCTACAATGAGCAGTTCTTC.